A single sample gave rise to the 23 T cell receptor beta chains below, sequenced in a study of blood T cell repertoires in COVID-19. The data were produced by immunoSEQ multiplex PCR, yet TCRdb's version contains in-frame clones alone and is incomplete. This repertoire shows over 150,000 clones, about 82% found once; its top ten account for approximately 7%. Sequenced: peripheral blood. These receptor sequences come from a man over 45 with active or convalescent COVID-19.

This chain links TRBV9 with TRBJ1-2, with D hard to call. The CDR3 is made up of 16 amino acids. Germline V gene data show CDR1 as SGDLS and CDR2 as YYNGEE. V lost 3 bases to trimming and J lost 1 base, with 16 bases between them. Here the CDR3 DNA reads TGTGCCAGCAGCGGGTCCCGTCGTTCAGATAACTATGGCTACACCTTC. This encodes CASSGSRRSDNYGYTF.

The rearrangement joins TRBV19 to TRBJ1-1; D is possibly TRBD1 (6 bases). The CDR3 is 14 residues long. Germline CDR1 and CDR2: LNHDA and SQIVND (reference sequence). The ends were cut back, 5 bases at V and 2 bases at J, with 12 bases in the middle. The CDR3 sequence is CASSPGTFNTEAFF. CDR3 in DNA: TGTGCCAGTAGTCCCGGGACATTCAACACTGAAGCTTTCTTT.

V usage is TRBV5-1 and J usage is TRBJ2-3; the D is unclear. Between the trimmed V and J ends, which lost 0 bases and 6 bases, there was a span of 11 bases. The V gene's germline CDR1 is SGHRS and CDR2 YFSETQ. The CDR3 consists of 14 residues. The CDR3 loop is CASSLGSIRDTQYF. The DNA for the CDR3 is TGCGCCAGCAGCTTGGGTTCGATCCGGGATACGCAGTATTTT.

CDR3 in DNA: TGTGCCAGCAGCGTCCCGGGGATAAAGAAGACTAATGAAAAACTGTTTTTT. Its protein is CASSVPGIKKTNEKLFF. The rearrangement uses TRBV9 and TRBJ1-4, with D unresolved. Between the trimmed V and J ends, which lost 2 bases and 2 bases, there was a span of 16 bases. This CDR3 is 17 amino acids long. Germline values: CDR1 SGDLS, CDR2 YYNGEE.

The chain employs TRBV11-3 and TRBJ2-1; D not certain. Trimming pared 5 bases from V and 6 bases from J, leaving 17 bases between. Germline-derived CDR1 and CDR2 are SGHNT and YENEEA. The CDR3 loop spans 15 amino acids. The CDR3 sequence: CASSTGPKAGNEQFF. DNA for the CDR3: TGTGCCAGCAGCACTGGGCCCAAGGCAGGCAATGAGCAGTTCTTC.

The CDR3 here is CATCLSGSVGELFF. Written as DNA, the CDR3 is TGTGCCACCTGCTTGAGCGGGAGTGTCGGGGAGCTGTTTTTT. This chain uses TRBV24-1 with TRBJ2-2; 8 nucleotides line up with TRBD2. Trimming removed 9 bases from V and 7 bases from J; junction bases left unmatched: 9. CDR1 and CDR2 (germline): KGHDR, SFDVKD. The CDR3 has 14 amino acids.

This clone was counted a few times. V gene TRBV5-4 combines with J gene TRBJ1-2, with 7 bases aligning to TRBD1. V lost 0 bases and J lost 5; bases outside the gene matches: 7. Germline V gene data show CDR1 as SGHNT and CDR2 as YYREEE (reference sequence). The CDR3 contains 15 residues. CDR3 sequence reads: CASSLETGEMYGYTF. CDR3 sequence (DNA): TGTGCCAGCAGCTTGGAAACAGGGGAGATGTATGGCTACACCTTC.

The V call is TRBV24-1, the J call TRBJ2-1; D gene ambiguous. V was clipped by 4 bases and J by 10 bases, with 7 bases between them. This CDR3 has 11 amino acids. Germline loops: CDR1 KGHDR, CDR2 SFDVKD. This chain's CDR3 is CATSEGSEQFF. The CDR3 nucleotides read TGTGCCACCAGTGAGGGTAGCGAGCAGTTCTTC.

The chain recombines TRBV6-5 with TRBJ1-1; 7 positions match TRBD1. Per the germline V gene, CDR1 is MNHEY and CDR2 is SVGAGI. Trimming cost V 7 bases and J 4 bases; bases outside gene matches: 6. CDR3 length: 13 residues. The CDR3 DNA is TGTGCCAGCATGGTATCAGGGGGCACTGAAGCTTTCTTT. Its protein product is CASMVSGGTEAFF.

A single count supports this clone. This chain joins TRBV19 and TRBJ2-5, with a tentative D call TRBD1 (5 bases). This CDR3 is built from 15 residues. The V and J ends lost 6 bases and 2 bases respectively, with 16 bases between them. Germline CDR1 LNHDA, CDR2 SQIVND (reference sequence). The DNA of the CDR3 is TGTGCCAGTAGCATCACGGCAGGGCGTCAAGAGACCCAGTACTTC. Translation gives CASSITAGRQETQYF. Combining the CDR3 with reference TRBV19 and TRBJ2-5 gives the whole variable domain DGGITQSPKYLFRKEGQNVTLSCEQNLNHDAMYWYRQDPGQGLRLIYYSQIVNDFQKGDIAEGYSVSREKKESFPLTVTSAQKNPTAFYLCASSITAGRQETQYFGPGTRLLVL.

This clone was picked up one time. The chain has TRBV4-1 and TRBJ1-2; 7 positions agree with TRBD1. The V gene end was trimmed by 0 bases and the J gene end by 6 bases; junction bases not matched to a gene: 4. The CDR3 sequence is 14 residues long. Germline values: CDR1 MGHRA, CDR2 YSYEKL. The CDR3 is CASSQDTGDNGYTF. The CDR3 coding sequence is TGCGCCAGCAGCCAAGATACAGGGGACAATGGCTACACCTTC.

V is TRBV2 and J is TRBJ2-3; TRBD2 aligns across 7 bases. Germline V CDR1 and CDR2: SNHLY, FYNNEI. The CDR3 is 16 residues long. Unmatched junction bases numbered 5, after V lost 1 base and J lost 1 base. CDR3 protein: CASSEGRGGGTDTQYF. The CDR3 region has the DNA TGTGCCAGCAGTGAAGGGAGGGGAGGGGGCACAGATACGCAGTATTTT.

This clone was counted only a few times. V and J are TRBV5-1 and TRBJ2-7; weak D call: TRBD1 (5 bases). Germline assignment: CDR1 SGHRS and CDR2 YFSETQ. With 4 bases removed from V and 0 bases from J, the gap between germline ends came to 14 bases. CDR3 length equals 15 residues. CDR3 DNA sequence: TGCGCCAGCAGCCTCGAAGGGGCGGTCTCCTACGAGCAGTACTTC. Translating gives CASSLEGAVSYEQYF.

CDR3 loop: CASSPKPTGYTEAFF. For the CDR3, the DNA is TGTGCCAGCTCACCTAAACCCACAGGGTACACTGAAGCTTTCTTT. This chain uses TRBV18 with TRBJ1-1; D is perhaps TRBD1 (6 bases). From germline, CDR1 is KGHSH and CDR2 LQKENI. CDR3 length equals 15 residues. V was clipped by 3 bases and J by 3 bases, with 14 bases between them.

In this sample, this clone turned up a few times. V usage is TRBV3-1 (or the pseudogene TRBV3-2) and J usage is TRBJ2-7; 7 nucleotides agree with TRBD1. The germline gives CDR1 LGHDT, CDR2 YNNKEL (reference sequence). The CDR3 extends over 15 amino acids. Trimming cost V 5 bases and J 4 bases; bases outside gene matches: 11. The CDR3 protein is CASSFRQGRFYEQYF. The CDR3 region has the DNA TGTGCCAGCAGCTTCCGACAGGGTAGGTTTTACGAGCAGTACTTC.

The chain links TRBV19 to TRBJ2-3, with D maybe TRBD2 (5 bases). Germline V CDR1 and CDR2: LNHDA, SQIVND (reference sequence). With 5 bases removed from V and 0 bases from J, the gap between germline ends came to 9 bases. The CDR3 runs 14 residues. CDR3 bases: TGTGCCAGTAGTTCGACTATCAGCACAGATACGCAGTATTTT. This sequence encodes CASSSTISTDTQYF.

The chain uses TRBV4-2 and TRBJ2-3; D gene unclear. This CDR3 is built from 13 residues. Trimming removed 1 base from V and 5 bases from J, with 7 bases in between. The germline V gene has CDR1 LGHNA and CDR2 YNFKEQ. The CDR3 sequence is CASSQASLDTQYF. CDR3 nucleotide sequence: TGTGCCAGCAGCCAAGCCTCTCTAGATACGCAGTATTTT.

The chain combines TRBV4-1 with TRBJ2-7, with 7 positions matching TRBD1. Germline V lookup: CDR1 MGHRA, CDR2 YSYEKL. V was pared by 1 base and J by 3 bases, with 3 bases of the junction left unmatched. This CDR3 has 14 residues. The CDR3 coding sequence is TGCGCCAGCAGCCAAGGGGACAGATACTACGAGCAGTACTTC. Translated, it gives CASSQGDRYYEQYF.

CDR3 loop: CASSLVGDTNEKLFF. CDR3 DNA: TGCGCCAGCAGCTTGGTGGGAGACACTAATGAAAAACTGTTTTTT. The V call is TRBV5-1, the J call TRBJ1-4; no clear D gene. The germline gives CDR1 SGHRS, CDR2 YFSETQ. The CDR3 consists of 15 residues. V lost 0 bases to trimming and J lost 2 bases, with 8 bases between them.

This clone was observed a few times. The chain employs TRBV4-3 and TRBJ2-3, with 12 bases that match TRBD2. CDR3 length equals 15 residues. V gave up 4 bases and J gave up 6 bases; unmatched junction bases: 5. Per germline, CDR1 LGHNA and CDR2 YSLEER. In DNA form, the CDR3 reads TGCGCCAGCAGCCGCAGACTAGCGGGGGCGGATACGCAGTATTTT. It specifies CASSRRLAGADTQYF.

This chain connects TRBV4-2 to TRBJ2-7; 12 nucleotides line up with TRBD2. This CDR3 has 16 amino acids. From germline, CDR1 is LGHNA and CDR2 YNFKEQ. J was trimmed by 6 bases and V by 5 bases; bases with no gene match: 11. The CDR3 DNA reads as TGTGCCAGCAGCACAAGGGCCACTAGCGGGGGGAGCGAGCAGTACTTC. Protein product: CASSTRATSGGSEQYF.

This chain joins TRBV18 and TRBJ2-5; TRBD1 aligns across 11 bases. V dropped 5 bases and J dropped 3; count of bases not matched to a gene: 8. Germline CDR1 reads KGHSH; CDR2 reads LQKENI. This CDR3 has 16 amino acids. The DNA for the CDR3 is TGTGCCAGCTCATCCCGGACAGGGGGCGCAGAAGAGACCCAGTACTTC. Amino acid sequence: CASSSRTGGAEETQYF.

This clone appeared once. Different DNA sequences within this sample yield the same CDR3. This rearrangement joins TRBV9 to TRBJ2-2, with TRBD2 identical over 10 bases. Trimming at V came to 3 bases and at J to 3 bases, leaving 2 bases not matched to a gene. CDR1 is SGDLS and CDR2 is YYNGEE in the germline V gene. This CDR3 contains 15 residues. The CDR3 coding sequence is TGTGCCAGCAGCGGGACTAGCGGTTACACCGGGGAGCTGTTTTTT. It is translated as CASSGTSGYTGELFF.